The entry below describes one T cell receptor (beta chain). Antigen specificity is unknown. A single record per CDR3 protein comes from TCRdb applying MiXCR to the 5' RACE reads. Of around 300,000 distinct CDR3 sequences in the sample, approximately 8.5% are singletons; the top ten hold around 2.1%. Germline CDR1 and CDR2: MNHNS and SASEGT. There are 15 residues in the CDR3. The V end was cut by 0 bases, the J end by 0 bases, with 3 bases between. The sample originates from a study of identical twins. Study-wide findings and caveats: Reduced insertions were recorded for abundant cord blood beta clonotypes, with no such pattern in memory repertoires.

The same sample was also studied in work on yellow fever vaccine responses in identical twins.

This sequence joins TRBV6-1 and TRBJ2-6, with no clear D. The sample taken for sequencing was memory (CD45RO+) T cells sorted from blood. This clonotype was obtained from a woman aged 18-29 years in good health. CDR3 nucleotide sequence: TGTGCCAGCAGTGAAGCGAGCTCTGGGGCCAACGTCCTGACTTTC. The encoded protein is CASSEASSGANVLTF.